In this sample, the clone carrying this T cell receptor beta chain turned up many times. The yield of each sequencing run was over 200 million TCR-beta sequences from 15-18 subjects. Each CDR3 protein is one row after TCRdb ran MiXCR on the 5' RACE reads. This table has about 33,000 distinct CDR3 sequences, about 13% appearing once. Time point of the sample: longitudinal time-point 2. This sample is part of a study of neurological immune-mediated disorders. V trimming: 2 bases; J trimming: 1 base; junction bases outside the gene matches: 8. The length of the CDR3 is 16 residues. Per germline, CDR1 SGHRS and CDR2 YFSETQ.

Sample: PBMCs. This sequence was found in a woman in her 40s in good health. The chain has TRBV5-1 and TRBJ2-5; 7 bases match TRBD2. This CDR3 is CASSFISAGAQETQYF. CDR3 nucleotide sequence: TGCGCCAGCAGCTTTATTTCCGCGGGAGCCCAAGAGACCCAGTACTTC. Full variable domain (rest looked up from reference TRBV5-1 and TRBJ2-5): KAGVTQTPRYLIKTRGQQVTLSCSPISGHRSVSWYQQTPGQGLQFLFEYFSETQRNKGNFPGRFSGRQFSNSRSEMNVSTLELGDSALYLCASSFISAGAQETQYFGPGTRLLVL.